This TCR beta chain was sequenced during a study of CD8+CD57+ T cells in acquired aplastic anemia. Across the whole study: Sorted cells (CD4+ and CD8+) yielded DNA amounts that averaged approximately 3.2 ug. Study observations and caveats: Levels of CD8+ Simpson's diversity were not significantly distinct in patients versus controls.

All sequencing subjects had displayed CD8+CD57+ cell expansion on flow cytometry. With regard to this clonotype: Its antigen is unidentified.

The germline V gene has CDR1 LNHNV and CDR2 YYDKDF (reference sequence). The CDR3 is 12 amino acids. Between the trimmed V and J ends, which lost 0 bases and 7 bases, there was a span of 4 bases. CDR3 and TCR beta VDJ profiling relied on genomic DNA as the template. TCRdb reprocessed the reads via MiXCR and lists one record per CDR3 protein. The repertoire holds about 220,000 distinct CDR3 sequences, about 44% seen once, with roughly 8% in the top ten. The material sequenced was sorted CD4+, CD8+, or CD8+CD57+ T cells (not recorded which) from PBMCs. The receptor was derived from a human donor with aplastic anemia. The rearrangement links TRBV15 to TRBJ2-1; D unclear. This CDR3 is CATSREVNEQFF. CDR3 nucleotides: TGTGCCACCAGCAGAGAGGTGAATGAGCAGTTCTTC. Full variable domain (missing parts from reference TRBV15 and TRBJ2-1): DAMVIQNPRYQVTQFGKPVTLSCSQTLNHNVMYWYQQKSSQAPKLLFHYYDKDFNNEADTPDNFQSRRPNTSFCFLDIRSPGLGDTAMYLCATSREVNEQFFGPGTRLTVL.